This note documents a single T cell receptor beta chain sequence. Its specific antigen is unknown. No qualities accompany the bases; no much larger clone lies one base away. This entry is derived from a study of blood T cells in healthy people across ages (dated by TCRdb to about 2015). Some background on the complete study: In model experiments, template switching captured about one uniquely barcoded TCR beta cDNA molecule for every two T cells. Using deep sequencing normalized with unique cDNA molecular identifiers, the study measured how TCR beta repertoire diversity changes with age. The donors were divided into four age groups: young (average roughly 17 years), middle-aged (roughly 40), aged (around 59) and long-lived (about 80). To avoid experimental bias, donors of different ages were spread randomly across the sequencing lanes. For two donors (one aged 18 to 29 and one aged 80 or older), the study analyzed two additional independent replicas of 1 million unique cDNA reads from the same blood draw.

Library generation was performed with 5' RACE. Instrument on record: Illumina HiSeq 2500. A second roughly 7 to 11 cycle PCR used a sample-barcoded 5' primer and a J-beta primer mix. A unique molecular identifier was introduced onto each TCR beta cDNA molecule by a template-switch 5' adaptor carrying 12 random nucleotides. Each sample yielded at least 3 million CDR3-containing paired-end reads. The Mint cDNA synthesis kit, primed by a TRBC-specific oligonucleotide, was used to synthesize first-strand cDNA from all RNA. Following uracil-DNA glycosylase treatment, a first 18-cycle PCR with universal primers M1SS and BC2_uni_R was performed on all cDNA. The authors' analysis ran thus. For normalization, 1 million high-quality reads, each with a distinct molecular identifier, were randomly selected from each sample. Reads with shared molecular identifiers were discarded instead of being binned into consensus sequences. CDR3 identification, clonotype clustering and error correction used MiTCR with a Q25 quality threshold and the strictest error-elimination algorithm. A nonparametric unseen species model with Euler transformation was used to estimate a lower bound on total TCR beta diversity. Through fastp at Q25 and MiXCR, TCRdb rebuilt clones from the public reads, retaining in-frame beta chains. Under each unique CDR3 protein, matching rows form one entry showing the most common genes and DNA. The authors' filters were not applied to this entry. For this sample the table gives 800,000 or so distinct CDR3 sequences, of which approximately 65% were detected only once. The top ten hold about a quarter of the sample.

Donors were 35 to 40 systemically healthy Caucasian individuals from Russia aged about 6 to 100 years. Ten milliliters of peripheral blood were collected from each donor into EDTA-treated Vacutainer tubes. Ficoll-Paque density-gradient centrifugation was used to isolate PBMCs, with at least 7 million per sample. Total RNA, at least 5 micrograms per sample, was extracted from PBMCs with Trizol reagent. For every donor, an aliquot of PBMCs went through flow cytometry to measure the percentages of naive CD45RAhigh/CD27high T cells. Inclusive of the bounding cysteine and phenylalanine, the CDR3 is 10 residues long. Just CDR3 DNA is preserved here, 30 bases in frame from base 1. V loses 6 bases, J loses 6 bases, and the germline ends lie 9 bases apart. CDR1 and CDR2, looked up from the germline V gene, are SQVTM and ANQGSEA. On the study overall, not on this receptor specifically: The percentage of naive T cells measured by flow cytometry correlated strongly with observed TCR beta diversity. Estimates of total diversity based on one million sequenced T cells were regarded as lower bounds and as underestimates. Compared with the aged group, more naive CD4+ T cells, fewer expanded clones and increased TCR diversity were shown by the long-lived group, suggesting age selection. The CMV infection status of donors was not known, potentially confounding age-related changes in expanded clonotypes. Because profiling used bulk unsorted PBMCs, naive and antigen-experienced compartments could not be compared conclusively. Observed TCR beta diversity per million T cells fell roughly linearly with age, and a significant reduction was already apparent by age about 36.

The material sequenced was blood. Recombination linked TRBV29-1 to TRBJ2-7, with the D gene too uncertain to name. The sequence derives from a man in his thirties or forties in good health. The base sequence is TGCAGCGTCGGTGCTGTCGAGCAGTACTTC. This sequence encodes CSVGAVEQYF.